This section outlines one T cell receptor beta chain sequence together with its context. As yet, its antigen is unknown. This specimen comes from a study of persistence of HIV-infected CD4 T cells. The stimulus was an HIV-1 Gag 15-mer peptide pool, approximately 0.93 ug/peptide/mL. CD40L-negative CD69-negative CD45RO-high memory CD4+ T cells were sorted as populations depleted of antigen-responding cells. CD4+ T cell counts exceeded 400 cells/uL; CMV serology was positive. Points from the study as a whole: CMV- and Gag-responding cells had lower TCRbeta richness than CD3/CD28-responding cells. Antigen-responding cells were enriched for degenerate expanded CDR3beta sequences.

The immunoSEQ assay was version 4, run in survey mode. Produced via immunoSEQ multiplex PCR; TCRdb's table is partial and in-frame only. The sample has more than 30,000 clones, roughly four fifths seen once. In germline, CDR1 is MRHNA, CDR2 SNTAGT. The CDR3 loop spans 15 amino acids. With 5 bases clipped from V and 2 bases from J, the junction kept 6 bases outside the gene matches. The sequenced sample was cultured CD4+ T cells from PBMCs, obtained from a patient who received antiretroviral therapy. The V gene is TRBV6-4, the J gene TRBJ2-3; 8 bases fit TRBD1. The clonotype comes from an adult with HIV. The donor label of this sample is uncertain. Here the CDR3 reads CASSSQGAPTDTQYF. The CDR3, as DNA: TGTGCCAGCAGTAGCCAGGGGGCCCCCACAGATACGCAGTATTTT.